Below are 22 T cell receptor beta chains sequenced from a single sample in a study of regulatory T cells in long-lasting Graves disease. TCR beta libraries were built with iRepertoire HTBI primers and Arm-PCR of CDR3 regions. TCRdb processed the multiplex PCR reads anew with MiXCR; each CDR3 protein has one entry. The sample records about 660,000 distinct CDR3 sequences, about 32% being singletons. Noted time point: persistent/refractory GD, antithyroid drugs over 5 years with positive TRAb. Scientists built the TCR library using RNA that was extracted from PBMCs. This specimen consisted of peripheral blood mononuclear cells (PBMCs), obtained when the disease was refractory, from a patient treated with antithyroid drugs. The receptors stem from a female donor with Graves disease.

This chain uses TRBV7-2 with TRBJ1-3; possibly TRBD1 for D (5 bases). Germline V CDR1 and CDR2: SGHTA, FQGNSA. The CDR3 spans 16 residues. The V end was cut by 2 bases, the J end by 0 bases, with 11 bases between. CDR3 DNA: TGTGCCAGCAGCTTACGGGACGGAAGCTCTGGAAACACCATATATTTT. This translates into CASSLRDGSSGNTIYF.

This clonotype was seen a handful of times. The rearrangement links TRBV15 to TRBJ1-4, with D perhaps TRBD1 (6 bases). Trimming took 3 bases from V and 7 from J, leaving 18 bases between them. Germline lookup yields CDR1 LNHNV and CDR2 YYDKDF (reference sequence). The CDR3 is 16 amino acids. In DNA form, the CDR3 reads TGTGCCACCAGCAGGTCGGGGGGGCAGGGTCGTGAAAAACTGTTTTTT. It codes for CATSRSGGQGREKLFF.

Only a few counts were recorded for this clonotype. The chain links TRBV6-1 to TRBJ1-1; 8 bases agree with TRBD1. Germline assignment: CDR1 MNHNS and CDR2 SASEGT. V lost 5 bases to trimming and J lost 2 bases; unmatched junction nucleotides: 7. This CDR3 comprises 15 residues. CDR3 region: CASSQQGAGNTEAFF. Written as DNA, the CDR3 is TGTGCCAGCAGTCAGCAGGGGGCCGGTAACACTGAAGCTTTCTTT.

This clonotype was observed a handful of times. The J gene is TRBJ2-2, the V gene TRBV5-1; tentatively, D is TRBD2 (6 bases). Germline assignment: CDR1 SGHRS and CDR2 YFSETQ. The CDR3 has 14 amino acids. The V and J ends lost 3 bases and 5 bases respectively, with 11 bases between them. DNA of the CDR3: TGCGCCAGCAGCTCAAGGGCGGGGACCGGGGAGCTGTTTTTT. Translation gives CASSSRAGTGELFF. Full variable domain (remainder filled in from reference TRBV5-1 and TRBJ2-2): KAGVTQTPRYLIKTRGQQVTLSCSPISGHRSVSWYQQTPGQGLQFLFEYFSETQRNKGNFPGRFSGRQFSNSRSEMNVSTLELGDSALYLCASSSRAGTGELFFGEGSRLTVL.

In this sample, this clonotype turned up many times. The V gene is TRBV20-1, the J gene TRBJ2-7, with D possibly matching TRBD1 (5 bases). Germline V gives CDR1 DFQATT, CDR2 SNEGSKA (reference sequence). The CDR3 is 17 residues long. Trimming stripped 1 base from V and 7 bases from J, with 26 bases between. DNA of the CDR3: TGCAGTGCTAGAGGCCCCGTTGACGGACACGACAAAATTGAGCAGTACTTC. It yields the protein CSARGPVDGHDKIEQYF.

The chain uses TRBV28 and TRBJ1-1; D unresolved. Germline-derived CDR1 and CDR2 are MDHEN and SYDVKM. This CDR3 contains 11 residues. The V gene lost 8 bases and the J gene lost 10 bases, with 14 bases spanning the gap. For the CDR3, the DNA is TGTGCCAGCCATAGTCCCCCGGGAGCTTTCTTT. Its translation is CASHSPPGAFF.

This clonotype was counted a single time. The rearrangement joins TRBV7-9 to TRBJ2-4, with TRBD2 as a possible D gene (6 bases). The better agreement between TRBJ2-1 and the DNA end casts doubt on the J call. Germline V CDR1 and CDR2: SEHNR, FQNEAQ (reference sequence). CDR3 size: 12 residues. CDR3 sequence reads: CASVRGAGRQFF. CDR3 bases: TGTGCCAGCGTCCGCGGGGCGGGGAGGCAGTTCTTC.

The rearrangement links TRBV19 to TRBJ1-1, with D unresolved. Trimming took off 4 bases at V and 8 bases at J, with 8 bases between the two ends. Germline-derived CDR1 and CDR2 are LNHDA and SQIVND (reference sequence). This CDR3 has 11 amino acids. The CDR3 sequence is CASSRQREAFF. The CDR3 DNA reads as TGTGCCAGTAGTAGACAACGAGAAGCTTTCTTT.

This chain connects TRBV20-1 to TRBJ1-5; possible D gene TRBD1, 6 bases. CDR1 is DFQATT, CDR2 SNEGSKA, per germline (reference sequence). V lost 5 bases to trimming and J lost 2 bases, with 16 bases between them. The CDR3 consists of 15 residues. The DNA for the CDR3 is TGCAGTGCTTCTCTCAGGGGAGGAGGCAATCAGCCCCAGCATTTT. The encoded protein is CSASLRGGGNQPQHF.

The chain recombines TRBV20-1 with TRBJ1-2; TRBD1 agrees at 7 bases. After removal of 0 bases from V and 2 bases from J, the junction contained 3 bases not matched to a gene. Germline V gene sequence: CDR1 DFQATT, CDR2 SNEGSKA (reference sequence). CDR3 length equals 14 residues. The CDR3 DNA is TGCAGTGCTAGAGATGACAGGGCGAACTATGGCTACACCTTC. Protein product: CSARDDRANYGYTF.

The CDR3 sequence is CASSGSAALYNEQFF. The CDR3 bases are TGTGCCAGCAGCGGGTCAGCGGCCCTCTACAATGAGCAGTTCTTC. The genes are TRBV25-1 and TRBJ2-1; D perhaps matches TRBD2 (5 bases). Germline CDR1 and CDR2: MGHDK and SYGVNS. The CDR3 is 15 amino acids. V lost 6 bases, J lost 3 bases, and 15 bases lay in between.

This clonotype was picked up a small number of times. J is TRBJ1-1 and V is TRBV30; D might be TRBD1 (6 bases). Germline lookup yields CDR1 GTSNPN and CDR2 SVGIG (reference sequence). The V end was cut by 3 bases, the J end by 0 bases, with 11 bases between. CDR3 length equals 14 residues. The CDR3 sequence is CAWSKDSLNTEAFF. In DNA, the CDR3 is TGTGCCTGGAGCAAGGACAGCCTGAACACTGAAGCTTTCTTT. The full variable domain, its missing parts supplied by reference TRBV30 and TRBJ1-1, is SQTIHQWPATLVQPVGSPLSLECTVEGTSNPNLYWYRQAAGRGLQLLFYSVGIGQISSEVPQNLSASRPQDRQFILSSKKLLLSDSGFYLCAWSKDSLNTEAFFGQGTRLTVV.

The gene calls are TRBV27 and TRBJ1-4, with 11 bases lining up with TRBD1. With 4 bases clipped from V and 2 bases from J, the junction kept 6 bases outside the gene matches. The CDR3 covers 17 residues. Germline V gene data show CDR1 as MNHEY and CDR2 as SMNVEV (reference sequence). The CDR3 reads CASSSRDRGKTNEKLFF. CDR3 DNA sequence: TGTGCCAGCAGTTCCCGGGACAGGGGGAAGACTAATGAAAAACTGTTTTTT.

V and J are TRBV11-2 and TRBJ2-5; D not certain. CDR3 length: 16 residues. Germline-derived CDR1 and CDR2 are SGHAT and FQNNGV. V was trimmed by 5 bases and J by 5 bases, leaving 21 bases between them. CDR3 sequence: CASSPPDAFIRETQYF. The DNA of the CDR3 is TGTGCCAGCAGCCCACCTGACGCCTTCATACGGGAGACCCAGTACTTC.

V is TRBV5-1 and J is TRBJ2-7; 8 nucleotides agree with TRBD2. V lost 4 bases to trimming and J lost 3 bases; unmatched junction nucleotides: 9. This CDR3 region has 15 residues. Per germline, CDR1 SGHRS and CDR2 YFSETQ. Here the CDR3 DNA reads TGCGCCAGCAGCCCCGCGAGCGGGAGAGTCTACGAGCAGTACTTC. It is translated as CASSPASGRVYEQYF. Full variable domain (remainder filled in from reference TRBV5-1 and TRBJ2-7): KAGVTQTPRYLIKTRGQQVTLSCSPISGHRSVSWYQQTPGQGLQFLFEYFSETQRNKGNFPGRFSGRQFSNSRSEMNVSTLELGDSALYLCASSPASGRVYEQYFGPGTRLTVT.

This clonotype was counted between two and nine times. The CDR3 sequence is CASTELKTGLNTEAFF. The CDR3 DNA reads as TGCGCCAGCACGGAACTGAAGACAGGCTTAAACACTGAAGCTTTCTTT. V gene TRBV5-1 combines with J gene TRBJ1-1; D may be TRBD1 (6 bases). The CDR3 runs 16 residues. Trimming removed 6 bases from V and 2 bases from J, with 20 bases in between. Per the germline V gene, CDR1 is SGHRS and CDR2 is YFSETQ.

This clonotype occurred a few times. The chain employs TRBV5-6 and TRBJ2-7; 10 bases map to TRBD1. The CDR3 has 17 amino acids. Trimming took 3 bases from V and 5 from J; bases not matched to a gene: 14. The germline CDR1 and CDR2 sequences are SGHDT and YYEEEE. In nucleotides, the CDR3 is TGTGCCAGCAGCTGGGGGCGAAGGGGACAGGGGATAAACGAGCAGTACTTC. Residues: CASSWGRRGQGINEQYF.

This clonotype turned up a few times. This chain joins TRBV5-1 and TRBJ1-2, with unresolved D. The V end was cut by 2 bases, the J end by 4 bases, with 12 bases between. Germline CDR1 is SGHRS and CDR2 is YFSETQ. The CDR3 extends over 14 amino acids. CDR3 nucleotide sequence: TGCGCCAGCAGCTTAATAGGGCTTACCTATGGCTACACCTTC. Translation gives CASSLIGLTYGYTF. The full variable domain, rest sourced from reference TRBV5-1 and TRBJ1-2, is KAGVTQTPRYLIKTRGQQVTLSCSPISGHRSVSWYQQTPGQGLQFLFEYFSETQRNKGNFPGRFSGRQFSNSRSEMNVSTLELGDSALYLCASSLIGLTYGYTFGSGTRLTVV.

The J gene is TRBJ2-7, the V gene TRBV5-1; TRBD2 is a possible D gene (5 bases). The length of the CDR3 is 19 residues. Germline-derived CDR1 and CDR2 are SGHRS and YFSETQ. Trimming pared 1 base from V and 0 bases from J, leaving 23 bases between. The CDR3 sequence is CASSLSRLLGLASSYEQYF. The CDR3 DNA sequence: TGCGCCAGCAGCTTGAGCAGACTCCTCGGACTCGCCAGCTCCTACGAGCAGTACTTC.

The CDR3 DNA is TGTGCCAGCAGTGGTTCAGGGAGGATCACTGAAGCTTTCTTT. It codes for CASSGSGRITEAFF. V and J are TRBV6-1 and TRBJ1-1, with D perhaps matching TRBD1 (5 bases). This CDR3 has 14 amino acids. From germline, CDR1 is MNHNS and CDR2 SASEGT. V gave up 4 bases and J gave up 4 bases, with 13 bases separating them.

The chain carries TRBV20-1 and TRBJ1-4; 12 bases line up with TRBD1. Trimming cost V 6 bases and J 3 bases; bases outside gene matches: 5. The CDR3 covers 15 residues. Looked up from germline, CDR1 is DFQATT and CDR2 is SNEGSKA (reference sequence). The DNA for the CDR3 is TGCAGTGCGCCGGGACAGGGGGCTCCTAATGAAAAACTGTTTTTT. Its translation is CSAPGQGAPNEKLFF.

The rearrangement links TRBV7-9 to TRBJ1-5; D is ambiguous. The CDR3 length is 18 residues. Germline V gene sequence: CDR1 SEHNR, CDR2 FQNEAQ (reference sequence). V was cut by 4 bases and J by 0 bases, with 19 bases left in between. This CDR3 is CASSSPRRELDSNQPQHF. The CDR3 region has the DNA TGTGCCAGCAGCTCCCCAAGGCGGGAGCTAGATAGCAATCAGCCCCAGCATTTT.